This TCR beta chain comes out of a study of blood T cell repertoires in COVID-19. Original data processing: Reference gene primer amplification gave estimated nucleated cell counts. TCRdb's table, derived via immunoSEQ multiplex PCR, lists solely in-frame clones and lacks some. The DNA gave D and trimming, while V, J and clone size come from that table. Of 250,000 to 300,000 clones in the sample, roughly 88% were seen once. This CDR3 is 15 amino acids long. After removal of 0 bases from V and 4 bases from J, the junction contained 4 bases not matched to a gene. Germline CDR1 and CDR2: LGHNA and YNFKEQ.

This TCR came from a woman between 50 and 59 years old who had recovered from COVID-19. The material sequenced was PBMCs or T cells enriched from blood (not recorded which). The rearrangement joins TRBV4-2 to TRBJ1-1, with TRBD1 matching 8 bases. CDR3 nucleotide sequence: TGTGCCAGCAGCCAAGATGGACAGGGAGGCACTGAAGCTTTCTTT. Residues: CASSQDGQGGTEAFF.